The clone carrying this T cell receptor (beta chain) was seen just once. The data derive from a study of response to subunit inactivated influenza vaccine. TCRdb re-analysed the RT-PCR reads in MiXCR, keeping a single row per CDR3 protein. The sample consists of about 650,000 distinct CDR3 sequences, approximately 14% of them appearing once. This CDR3 is built from 15 residues. V was cut by 4 bases and J by 3 bases, with 15 bases left in between. The germline CDR1 and CDR2 sequences are MNHEY and SVGEGT. Sequencing used PBMCs from blood, obtained 11 to 12 days after vaccination. The V and J genes are TRBV6-2 or TRBV6-3 and TRBJ1-2; D is uncertain. The TCR comes from a man aged 50 to 59 who received an inactivated influenza vaccine. CDR3 bases: TGTGCCAGCAGTTTTCCTAGGGAAGTCGACTATGGCTACACCTTC. Encoded protein: CASSFPREVDYGYTF.